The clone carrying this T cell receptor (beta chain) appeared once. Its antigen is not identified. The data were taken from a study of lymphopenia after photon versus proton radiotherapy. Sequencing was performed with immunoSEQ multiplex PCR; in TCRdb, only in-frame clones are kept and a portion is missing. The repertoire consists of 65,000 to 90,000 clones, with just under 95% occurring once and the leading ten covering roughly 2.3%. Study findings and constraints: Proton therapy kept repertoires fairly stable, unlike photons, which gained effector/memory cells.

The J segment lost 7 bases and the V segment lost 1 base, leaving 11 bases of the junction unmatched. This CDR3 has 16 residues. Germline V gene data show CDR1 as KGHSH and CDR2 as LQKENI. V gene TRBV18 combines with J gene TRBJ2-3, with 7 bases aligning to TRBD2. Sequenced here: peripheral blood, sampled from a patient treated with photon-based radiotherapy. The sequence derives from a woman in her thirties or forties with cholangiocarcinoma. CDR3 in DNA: TGTGCCAGCTCACCACTCCCTAGGCGGGAGTACAATACGCAGTATTTT. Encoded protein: CASSPLPRREYNTQYF.